A single sample gave rise to the 10 T cell receptor beta chains below, sequenced in a study of Graves' ophthalmopathy and Graves' hyperthyroidism. The authors amplified TCR beta CDR3 regions, and they did so from RNA transcripts for repertoire sequencing. An opening RT-PCR round employed HTBI primers and preceded a second-round multiplex PCR. TCRdb passed the multiplex PCR reads through MiXCR, listing each CDR3 protein once. The sample includes about 420,000 distinct CDR3 sequences, around 21% seen only once; the top ten take approximately 3.2%. The sample taken for sequencing was peripheral blood. These receptors were taken from a woman aged 18-35 years with stable Graves' hyperthyroidism.

As for this clonotype: This may be a read error: a much more frequent sequence differs by one nucleotide. The chain uses TRBV11-2 and TRBJ1-2; D is possibly TRBD1 (6 bases). The CDR3 loop spans 14 amino acids. Germline V CDR1 and CDR2: SGHAT, FQNNGV. CDR3 region: CASSPTGIHYGYAF. The DNA for the CDR3 is TGTGCCAGCAGCCCCACAGGGATCCACTATGGCTACGCCTTC.

At least ten counts were recorded for this clonotype. This chain connects TRBV6-2 or TRBV6-3 to TRBJ2-7; D perhaps matches TRBD2 (6 bases). This CDR3 region has 12 residues. Trimming shortened V by 6 bases and J by 6 bases, and 12 bases separated the two germline ends. Germline V CDR1 and CDR2: MNHEY, SVGEGT. The CDR3 nucleotides read TGTGCCAGCAGAAAACTAGCTTCCGAGCAGTACTTC. Protein sequence: CASRKLASEQYF.

This clonotype was observed a few times. The chain employs TRBV6-1 and TRBJ2-5; D unclear. The length of the CDR3 is 13 residues. Trimming shortened V by 3 bases and J by 5 bases, and 10 bases separated the two germline ends. In germline, CDR1 is MNHNS, CDR2 SASEGT. In DNA, the CDR3 is TGTGCCAGCAGTGATCCGTGGCGGGAGACCCAGTACTTC. This gives the protein CASSDPWRETQYF.

The chain employs TRBV28 and TRBJ1-1, with a possible D match to TRBD1 (6 bases). V lost 4 bases and J 2 bases, leaving 26 bases between the germline ends. Germline CDR1 MDHEN, CDR2 SYDVKM. The CDR3 extends over 19 amino acids. Here the CDR3 reads CASSSPGASLFRGNTEAFF. DNA for the CDR3: TGTGCCAGCAGTTCCCCGGGGGCCTCGTTATTTAGGGGTAACACTGAAGCTTTCTTT.

This clonotype was seen repeatedly, ten times or more. This chain joins TRBV28 and TRBJ1-1; D perhaps matches TRBD1 (6 bases). The CDR3 covers 14 residues. Trimming stripped 8 bases from V and 0 bases from J, with 13 bases between. Germline lookup yields CDR1 MDHEN and CDR2 SYDVKM. The CDR3 sequence is CASGNRAVNTEAFF. The CDR3 region has the DNA TGTGCCAGCGGTAACAGGGCTGTGAACACTGAAGCTTTCTTT.

This rearrangement joins TRBV9 to TRBJ1-1, with unresolved D. V dropped 4 bases and J dropped 0 bases, with 10 bases sitting between them. Looked up from germline, CDR1 is SGDLS and CDR2 is YYNGEE. This CDR3 comprises 14 residues. The DNA for the CDR3 is TGTGCCAGCAGCAGAAGACCTCTGAACACTGAAGCTTTCTTT. As protein: CASSRRPLNTEAFF.

V and J are TRBV6-1 and TRBJ1-5, with D unclear. V was cut by 2 bases and J by 1 base, with 6 bases left in between. CDR3 length: 14 amino acids. Germline V gene data show CDR1 as MNHNS and CDR2 as SASEGT. CDR3 region: CASSESTSNQPQHF. Written as DNA, the CDR3 is TGTGCCAGCAGTGAAAGCACAAGCAATCAGCCCCAGCATTTT.

CDR3 DNA: TGTGCCAGCAGTACACTGTACAGGGTGAACACTGAAGCTTTCTTT. This sequence encodes CASSTLYRVNTEAFF. The chain couples TRBV12-3 or TRBV12-4 to TRBJ1-1; TRBD1 might be the D (6 bases). The V end was cut by 5 bases, the J end by 0 bases, with 13 bases between. This CDR3 has 15 amino acids.

This clonotype was counted many times. The rearrangement joins TRBV6-1 to TRBJ1-1; no clear D gene. Germline CDR1 MNHNS, CDR2 SASEGT. Trimming removed 3 bases from V and 1 base from J, with 9 bases in between. This CDR3 is built from 14 residues. This chain's CDR3 is CASSDIRRNTEAFF. The CDR3 coding sequence is TGTGCCAGCAGTGATATACGAAGGAACACTGAAGCTTTCTTT.

This clonotype was recorded at least ten times. The CDR3 DNA follows: TGTGCCATCACCGGGACAGGGGTCTCCTATGGCTACACCTTC. Translated: CAITGTGVSYGYTF. This chain connects TRBV6-1 to TRBJ1-2; 10 bases match TRBD1. J lost 4 bases, V lost 10 bases, and 9 bases had no gene match. The CDR3 runs to 14 residues. Germline V gene lookup returns CDR1 MNHNS and CDR2 SASEGT.